This T cell receptor (beta chain) comes out of a study of blood T cell repertoires in COVID-19. The data were produced by immunoSEQ multiplex PCR, yet TCRdb's version contains in-frame clones alone and is incomplete. The sample includes about 150,000 clones, around 85% seen only once; the top ten take roughly 8%. This clone was detected only once. Germline values: CDR1 ENHRY, CDR2 SYGVKD. The V end was cut by 0 bases, the J end by 7 bases, with 10 bases between. This CDR3 has 14 amino acids. Sequencing input: peripheral blood. The gene calls are TRBV10-3 and TRBJ2-4, with D maybe TRBD2 (7 bases). The clonotype was recovered from a woman aged 55 to 70 with COVID-19, enrolled during active disease. CDR3 region: CAISESEGGNIQYF. CDR3 DNA sequence: TGTGCCATCAGTGAGTCGGAGGGGGGGAACATTCAGTACTTC.